The source of this TCR beta chain is a study of blood T cells in healthy people across ages (dated by TCRdb to the mid-2010s). Study-wide context: In model experiments, roughly one uniquely barcoded TCR beta cDNA molecule per two T cells was captured by template switching. The study analyzed two additional independent replicas of 1 million unique cDNA reads from the same blood draw for two donors, one aged 18 to 29 and one aged 80 or older. The donors were split into four age groups: young (average 16 years), middle-aged (around 37), aged (over 55) and long-lived (over 80). To track age-related changes in TCR beta repertoire diversity, the study relied on deep sequencing normalized with unique cDNA molecular identifiers. Donors of different ages were randomly distributed across sequencing lanes to avoid experimental bias.

Systemically healthy Caucasian individuals from Russia, some 38 in total and aged roughly 6 to 100 years, were included as donors. Each donor gave 8 to 10 milliliters of peripheral blood, drawn into EDTA-treated Vacutainer tubes. PBMCs were isolated by Ficoll-Paque density-gradient centrifugation, with at least 6 million obtained per sample. Total RNA was extracted from PBMCs with Trizol reagent, with at least 5 micrograms obtained per sample. Naive CD45RAhigh/CD27high T cell percentages were measured by flow cytometry on a PBMC aliquot from every donor. The germline V gene (reference sequence) provides CDR1 DFQATT and CDR2 SNEGSKA. Trimming takes 3 bases from V and 7 bases from J, and the germline ends sit 18 bases apart. From the cysteine up to the phenylalanine, the CDR3 has a length of 15 residues. The CDR3 DNA has 45 bases and is translated from base 1. General conclusions and limits of the study: Bulk unsorted PBMC profiling prevented conclusive comparison of naive and antigen-experienced compartments. Because the CMV infection status of the donors was unknown, age-related changes in expanded clonotypes may potentially have been confounded. Observed TCR beta diversity per million T cells fell roughly linearly with age, and a significant reduction was already apparent by age about 43. Estimates of total diversity from one million sequenced T cells were regarded as lower bounds and underestimates. Compared with the aged group, the long-lived group had more naive CD4+ T cells, fewer expanded clones and increased TCR diversity, suggesting age selection. A strong correlation was found between observed TCR beta diversity and the percentage of naive T cells measured by flow cytometry.

A remark on this clonotype: Its antigen is still unknown. No base qualities exist here, and no much larger clone lies one base off it.

Libraries were made using 5' RACE. Sequenced using an Illumina HiSeq 2500. A second roughly 7 to 11 cycle PCR used a sample-barcoded 5' primer and a J-beta primer mix. A unique molecular identifier was introduced onto each TCR beta cDNA molecule by a template-switch 5' adaptor carrying 12 random nucleotides. At least 3 million CDR3-containing paired-end reads were obtained from each sample. All of the RNA was converted into first-strand cDNA using the Mint cDNA synthesis kit, with a TRBC-specific oligonucleotide serving as the primer. Following uracil-DNA glycosylase treatment, a first 18-cycle PCR with universal primers M1SS and BC2_uni_R was performed on all cDNA. The study's own analysis went as follows. Normalization of each sample was performed by random selection of 1 million high-quality reads, each carrying a distinct molecular identifier. Reads with shared molecular identifiers were discarded instead of being binned into consensus sequences. CDR3 identification, clonotype clustering and error correction used MiTCR with a Q25 quality threshold and the strictest error-elimination algorithm. A nonparametric unseen species model using Euler transformation provided a lower-bound estimate of total TCR beta diversity. The public reads were run again by TCRdb, first through fastp at Q25 and then through MiXCR, and only productive beta chains were kept. When rows share a CDR3 protein, they turn into one entry using the most common DNA and genes. The V and J calls reflect TCRdb's pipeline rather than the authors' work. The sample table lists about 1,800,000 distinct CDR3 sequences, approximately 30% of them with a count of one. About 7.7% of the sample comes from the top ten.

The sequence was obtained from a woman aged 25 to 39 in good health. The chain couples TRBV20-1 to TRBJ2-2, with the D segment possibly TRBD1 or TRBD2, each aligning over 5 bases. Sample: blood. The sequenced DNA is TGCAGTGCTAGTGTGCGGCCTGATGGGGGCGGGGAGCTGTTTTTT. Translation gives CSASVRPDGGGELFF.